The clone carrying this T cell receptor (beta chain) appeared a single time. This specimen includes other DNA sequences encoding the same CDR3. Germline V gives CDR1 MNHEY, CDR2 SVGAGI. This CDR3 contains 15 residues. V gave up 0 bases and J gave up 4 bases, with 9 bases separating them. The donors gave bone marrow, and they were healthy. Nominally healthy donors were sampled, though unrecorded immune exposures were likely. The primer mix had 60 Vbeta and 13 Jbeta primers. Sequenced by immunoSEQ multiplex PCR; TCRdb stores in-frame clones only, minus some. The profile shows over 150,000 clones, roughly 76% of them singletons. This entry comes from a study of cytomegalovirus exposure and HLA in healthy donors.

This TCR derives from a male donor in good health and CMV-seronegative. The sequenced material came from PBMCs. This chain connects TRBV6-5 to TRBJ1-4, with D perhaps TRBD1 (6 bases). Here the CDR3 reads CASSYSGQSNEKLFF. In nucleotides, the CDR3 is TGTGCCAGCAGTTACTCTGGACAGAGTAATGAAAAACTGTTTTTT.